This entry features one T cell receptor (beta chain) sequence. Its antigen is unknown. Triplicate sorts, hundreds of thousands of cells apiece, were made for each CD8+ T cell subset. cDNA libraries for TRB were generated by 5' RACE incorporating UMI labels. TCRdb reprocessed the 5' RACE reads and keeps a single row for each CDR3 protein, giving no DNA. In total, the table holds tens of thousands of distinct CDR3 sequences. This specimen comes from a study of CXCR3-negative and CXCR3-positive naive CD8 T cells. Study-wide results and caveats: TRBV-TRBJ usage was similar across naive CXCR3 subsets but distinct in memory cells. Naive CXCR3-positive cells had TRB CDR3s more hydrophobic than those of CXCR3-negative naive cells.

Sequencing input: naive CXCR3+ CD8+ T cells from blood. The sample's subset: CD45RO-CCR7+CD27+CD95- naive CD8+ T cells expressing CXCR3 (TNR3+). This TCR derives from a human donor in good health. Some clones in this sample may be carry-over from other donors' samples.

The CDR3 sequence is CASSSGTYYEQYF. The V call is TRBV13, the J call TRBJ2-7; the D call of TRBD2 rests on TCRdb alone, since no DNA is present to check it. Germline V lookup: CDR1 PRHDT, CDR2 FYEKMQ (reference sequence). This CDR3 spans 13 amino acids.